Sequencing of this T cell receptor beta chain was carried out in a study of identical twins. The sample holds a few counts of this clonotype. The CDR3 runs 15 residues. With V trimmed by 7 bases and J by 0 bases, 5 bases remained unmatched. The V gene's germline CDR1 is SQVTM and CDR2 ANQGSEA. A universal primer site arose from template switching, and cDNA bore unique molecular identifiers. TCRdb redid the calling of the 5' RACE reads with MiXCR, one entry per CDR3 protein. Of around 690,000 distinct CDR3 sequences in the sample, approximately 22% are singletons; the top ten hold 4.3%. The data also belong to a second study, concerning T cells expressing NK-cell markers. As that report states: It was sorted CD3+CD56+NKG2C+, CD3+CD56+NKG2C- and CD3+CD56-NKG2C+ T cells that supplied the TCR beta repertoires.

The sample comprised PBMCs. The sequence was obtained from a woman aged 18-29 years in good health. The chain joins TRBV29-1 to TRBJ1-5; 11 positions match TRBD1. The CDR3 bases are TGCAGCGCTGGACAGGGGGCTTCTAGCAATCAGCCCCAGCATTTT. Translated, it gives CSAGQGASSNQPQHF.